This T cell receptor (beta chain) was profiled in a study of blood T cell repertoires in COVID-19. Produced via immunoSEQ multiplex PCR; TCRdb's table is partial and in-frame only. Here the sample spans some 130,000 clones, approximately 83% being singletons. Germline assignment: CDR1 DFQATT and CDR2 SNEGSKA (reference sequence). The CDR3 consists of 11 residues. Trimming took off 5 bases at V and 6 bases at J, with 11 bases between the two ends. The sequenced sample was peripheral blood. This chain links TRBV20-1 with TRBJ2-7; TRBD1 is a possible D gene (5 bases). This clonotype was obtained from a man between 40 and 49 years old with active or convalescent COVID-19. CDR3 region: CSAPGSSEQYF. Here the CDR3 DNA reads TGCAGTGCTCCAGGGTCATCCGAGCAGTACTTC.